One sample yielded the 25 T cell receptor beta chains listed below, sequenced in a study of chronic HIV infection and antiretroviral therapy (dated by TCRdb to the mid-2010s). The library was built by means of 5' RACE. Sequencer: Illumina MiSeq. Using fastp trimming at Q25 and MiXCR clonotype assembly, TCRdb reanalyzed the public sequencing data and kept in-frame beta chains. All rows with the same CDR3 protein become a single entry with the most common DNA and genes. Present in this sample are more than 40,000 distinct CDR3 sequences, 19% of which were seen just once. The ten largest account for 2.8% of the sample. Sequenced: peripheral blood. Receptor source: an adult who had HIV and had not received antiretroviral therapy, or was an uninfected healthy control (not recorded which).

There are many counts of this clonotype. The V and J genes are TRBV28 and TRBJ1-5; D unclear. V dropped 7 bases and J dropped 4 bases, with 20 bases sitting between them. Germline V gene data show CDR1 as MDHEN and CDR2 as SYDVKM. CDR3 length equals 16 residues. DNA for the CDR3: TGTGCCAGCAAATCCCATAGACTGCTCCTAAATCAGCCCCAGCATTTT. Translating gives CASKSHRLLLNQPQHF.

This clonotype was counted at least ten times. This sequence joins TRBV29-1 and TRBJ1-5; 7 bases match TRBD1. This CDR3 region has 13 residues. Trimming took 6 bases from V and 3 from J; bases not matched to a gene: 5. Germline lookup yields CDR1 SQVTM and CDR2 ANQGSEA. This CDR3 reads CSVRGQANQPQHF. The CDR3 DNA reads TGCAGCGTGAGAGGACAGGCCAATCAGCCCCAGCATTTT. The full variable domain, rest sourced from reference TRBV29-1 and TRBJ1-5, is SAVISQKPSRDICQRGTSLTIQCQVDSQVTMMFWYRQQPGQSLTLIATANQGSEATYESGFVIDKFPISRPNLTFSTLTVSNMSPEDSSIYLCSVRGQANQPQHFGDGTRLSIL.

This clonotype was counted only a few times. This chain uses TRBV11-2 with TRBJ2-3; 8 nucleotides match TRBD2. The trim removed 6 bases at V and 6 bases at J, leaving 17 bases unmatched. CDR3 length: 17 amino acids. Germline V gene sequence: CDR1 SGHAT, CDR2 FQNNGV. CDR3 protein: CASSHLLREGVQDTQYF. CDR3 DNA: TGTGCCAGCAGTCACTTGCTACGGGAGGGTGTTCAGGATACGCAGTATTTT.

This clonotype turned up a few times. This rearrangement joins TRBV28 to TRBJ2-5, with TRBD1 matching over 7 bases. The CDR3 has 13 amino acids. The V and J ends lost 7 bases and 3 bases, in that order; junction bases with no gene match: 5. CDR1 and CDR2 (germline): MDHEN, SYDVKM. The CDR3: CASNRDSEETQYF. The CDR3 coding sequence is TGTGCCAGCAACCGGGACAGCGAAGAGACCCAGTACTTC. Based on the CDR3 plus reference TRBV28 and TRBJ2-5, the full variable domain is DVKVTQSSRYLVKRTGEKVFLECVQDMDHENMFWYRQDPGLGLRLIYFSYDVKMKEKGDIPEGYSVSREKKERFSLILESASTNQTSMYLCASNRDSEETQYFGPGTRLLVL.

The rearrangement uses TRBV4-1 and TRBJ2-1; 7 nucleotides agree with TRBD2. There are 16 residues in the CDR3. V lost 0 bases and J lost 9; bases outside the gene matches: 11. The V gene's germline CDR1 is MGHRA and CDR2 YSYEKL. The CDR3 DNA follows: TGCGCCAGCAGCCAAGATGGGACGGGAGGAAGGGGTGAGCAGTTCTTC. The encoded protein is CASSQDGTGGRGEQFF.

The chain carries TRBV28 and TRBJ2-2; 10 nucleotides match TRBD2. This CDR3 has 15 amino acids. Per germline, CDR1 MDHEN and CDR2 SYDVKM. V lost 6 bases and J lost 5; bases outside the gene matches: 6. CDR3 sequence: CASRLAGVGTGELFF. As DNA, the CDR3 is TGTGCCAGCAGGCTAGCGGGAGTAGGTACCGGGGAGCTGTTTTTT.

The gene calls are TRBV3-1 and TRBJ2-4; a possible D gene is TRBD2 (7 bases). The germline CDR1 and CDR2 sequences are LGHDT and YNNKEL (reference sequence). The CDR3 totals 15 residues. V was cut by 5 bases and J by 0 bases, with 11 bases left in between. CDR3 in amino acids: CASSTGGLAKNIQYF. CDR3 coding DNA: TGTGCCAGCAGCACCGGGGGGCTAGCCAAAAACATTCAGTACTTC.

The chain combines TRBV28 with TRBJ2-7; D not certain. There are 12 residues in the CDR3. In germline, CDR1 is MDHEN, CDR2 SYDVKM. Trimming shortened V by 3 bases and J by 2 bases, and 5 bases separated the two germline ends. The DNA for the CDR3 is TGTGCCAGCAGTTTTTCCCCCTACGAGCAGTACTTC. Its translation is CASSFSPYEQYF.

The rearrangement uses TRBV20-1 and TRBJ2-7; D gene uncertain. Trimming removed 6 bases at V and 4 bases at J, with 22 bases between. Germline-derived CDR1 and CDR2 are DFQATT and SNEGSKA (reference sequence). CDR3 length: 15 residues. CDR3 nucleotides: TGCAGTGCCACGAGGACCGCCAGGTTGAGTTACGAGCAGTACTTC. Amino acid sequence: CSATRTARLSYEQYF.

The chain recombines TRBV29-1 with TRBJ2-1; D possibly matches TRBD1 or TRBD2 (5 bases each). The V end lost 8 bases, the J end lost 5 bases, and 16 bases lay between the germline ends. The CDR3 sequence is 13 residues long. CDR1 and CDR2 (germline): SQVTM, ANQGSEA. The CDR3 is CSLRGTADNEQFF. DNA of the CDR3: TGCAGCCTGAGAGGGACGGCCGACAATGAGCAGTTCTTC.

In this sample, this clonotype turned up a few times. The chain recombines TRBV28 with TRBJ2-3; D gene ambiguous. This CDR3 comprises 12 residues. Germline assignment: CDR1 MDHEN and CDR2 SYDVKM. Trimming shortened V by 10 bases and J by 5 bases, and 13 bases separated the two germline ends. CDR3 DNA: TGTGCCACGTGGGTCCGGGTAGATACGCAGTATTTT. This encodes CATWVRVDTQYF.

A few counts support this clonotype. This chain uses TRBV21-1 with TRBJ2-7; TRBD2 is the table's D call and was not checked against the DNA. TRBV21-1 is a recognized pseudogene. This CDR3 has 17 residues. CDR3 in amino acids: CASSKEGLATLGYEQYF. The DNA of the CDR3 is TGTGCCAGCAGCAAAGAGGGACTAGCGACTCTTGGGTACGAGCAGTACTTC.

The CDR3 sequence: CATSTGGLAKNIQYF. DNA for the CDR3: TGTGCCACCAGCACCGGGGGACTAGCCAAAAACATTCAGTACTTC. The chain employs TRBV15 and TRBJ2-4, with D possibly TRBD2 on 6 matching bases. V was shortened by 4 bases and J by 0 bases, with 10 bases between the two germline ends. Germline CDR1 is LNHNV and CDR2 is YYDKDF (reference sequence). The CDR3 consists of 15 residues. Looking up the rest from reference TRBV15 and TRBJ2-4 gives the full variable domain: DAMVIQNPRYQVTQFGKPVTLSCSQTLNHNVMYWYQQKSSQAPKLLFHYYDKDFNNEADTPDNFQSRRPNTSFCFLDIRSPGLGDTAMYLCATSTGGLAKNIQYFGAGTRLSVL.

This clonotype was seen a handful of times. The chain links TRBV10-2 to TRBJ2-3; TRBD2 matches 8 bases. CDR1 and CDR2 from the germline V gene are WSHSY and SAAADI. The CDR3 length is 13 residues. V dropped 6 bases and J dropped 4; count of bases not matched to a gene: 3. The CDR3 coding sequence is TGCGCCAGCAGCCGAGCGGGAGCAGATACGCAGTATTTT. The encoded protein is CASSRAGADTQYF.

In this sample, this clonotype turned up a few times. Written as DNA, the CDR3 is TGTGCCAGCAGTGCTCCAAAAAGGGGCAACAATCAGCCCCAGCATTTT. Protein product: CASSAPKRGNNQPQHF. The chain employs TRBV6-2 or TRBV6-3 and TRBJ1-5; the D gene is possibly TRBD1 (5 bases). Trimming shortened V by 5 bases and J by 3 bases, and 17 bases separated the two germline ends. The germline CDR1 and CDR2 sequences are MNHEY and SVGEGT. The CDR3 has 16 amino acids.

This chain joins TRBV20-1 and TRBJ1-2; no reliable D call. The germline V and J ends were trimmed by 0 bases and 4 bases, with 9 bases remaining between them. CDR1 is DFQATT, CDR2 SNEGSKA, per germline (reference sequence). The CDR3 consists of 13 residues. CDR3 amino acids: CSARDTLIYGYTF. CDR3 sequence (DNA): TGCAGTGCTAGAGATACACTGATCTATGGCTACACCTTC.

This clonotype was observed a few times. CDR3 region: CSVGSRGSTEAFF. The DNA for the CDR3 is TGCAGCGTGGGTAGTAGGGGATCCACTGAAGCTTTCTTT. The chain employs TRBV29-1 and TRBJ1-1; tentative D call: TRBD1 (5 bases). Deletions cut 6 bases from V and 4 bases from J, with 15 bases between. The CDR3 spans 13 residues. Germline CDR1 is SQVTM and CDR2 is ANQGSEA.

This chain joins TRBV18 and TRBJ2-7; TRBD1 aligns across 9 bases. J lost 3 bases, V lost 6 bases, and 9 bases had no gene match. Germline V CDR1 and CDR2: KGHSH, LQKENI. The CDR3 contains 15 residues. In DNA form, the CDR3 reads TGTGCCAGCTCCGAAGACAGGGGGGACAACTACGAGCAGTACTTC. Translated: CASSEDRGDNYEQYF. Filled out from reference TRBV18 and TRBJ2-7, the complete variable domain reads NAGVMQNPRHLVRRRGQEARLRCSPMKGHSHVYWYRQLPEEGLKFMVYLQKENIIDESGMPKERFSAEFPKEGPSILRIQQVVRGDSAAYFCASSEDRGDNYEQYFGPGTRLTVT.

The chain combines TRBV18 with TRBJ2-3; D not certain. V was cut by 3 bases and J by 0 bases, with 4 bases left in between. From germline, CDR1 is KGHSH and CDR2 LQKENI. The CDR3 length is 13 residues. The CDR3 nucleotides are TGTGCCAGCTCACCGGGGAGCACAGATACGCAGTATTTT. It encodes CASSPGSTDTQYF. Using reference TRBV18 and TRBJ2-3 for the parts outside the CDR3, the full variable domain is NAGVMQNPRHLVRRRGQEARLRCSPMKGHSHVYWYRQLPEEGLKFMVYLQKENIIDESGMPKERFSAEFPKEGPSILRIQQVVRGDSAAYFCASSPGSTDTQYFGPGTRLTVL.

V is TRBV7-9 and J is TRBJ2-3; tentative D call: TRBD1 (6 bases). Germline CDR1 SEHNR, CDR2 FQNEAQ (reference sequence). This CDR3 region has 14 residues. The V end lost 4 bases, the J end lost 2 bases, and 10 bases lay between the germline ends. The CDR3 DNA sequence: TGTGCCAGCAGCTCCGTGGGGGCCACAGATACGCAGTATTTT. The encoded protein is CASSSVGATDTQYF.

This clonotype was observed a few times. CDR3 bases: TGTGCCAGCAGCACCTTGCCCGCTAACTATGGCTACACCTTC. As protein: CASSTLPANYGYTF. The gene calls are TRBV28 and TRBJ1-2, with no clear D. There are 14 residues in the CDR3. The germline gives CDR1 MDHEN, CDR2 SYDVKM. Trimming took 6 bases from V and 0 from J, leaving 11 bases between them.

J is TRBJ1-5 and V is TRBV28; D is undetermined. This CDR3 is built from 13 residues. Per the germline V gene, CDR1 is MDHEN and CDR2 is SYDVKM. V was pared by 11 bases and J by 3 bases, with 14 bases between. Written as DNA, the CDR3 is TGTGCCGCCCGACGGAGGGTCAATCAGCCCCAGCATTTT. Translating gives CAARRRVNQPQHF.

This clonotype was seen a few times. The CDR3 is CASSFRPNSPLHF. Here the CDR3 DNA reads TGTGCCAGCAGCTTCAGGCCGAATTCACCCCTCCACTTT. The V gene is TRBV5-6, the J gene TRBJ1-6; D call uncertain. Germline V CDR1 and CDR2: SGHDT, YYEEEE. This CDR3 has 13 amino acids. Trimming stripped 2 bases from V and 7 bases from J, with 7 bases between.

This clonotype was seen only a few times. The V and J genes are TRBV11-1 and TRBJ1-2, with 8 bases fitting TRBD1. V lost 5 bases to trimming and J lost 0 bases; unmatched junction nucleotides: 5. The germline V gene encodes CDR1 SGHAT and CDR2 FQDESV (reference sequence). This CDR3 comprises 15 residues. CDR3 in DNA: TGTGCCAGCAGCAAAGGACAGGGTGCTAACTATGGCTACACCTTC. Its protein product is CASSKGQGANYGYTF.

This clonotype turned up a few times. The chain carries TRBV29-1 and TRBJ2-2; D is ambiguous. The germline CDR1 and CDR2 sequences are SQVTM and ANQGSEA. This CDR3 is 13 amino acids long. V was pared by 3 bases and J by 1 base, with 6 bases between. The CDR3 DNA reads TGCAGCGTTGACTCCCAGAACACCGGGGAGCTGTTTTTT. Translating it yields CSVDSQNTGELFF.